This T cell receptor beta chain was obtained from a study of cytomegalovirus exposure and HLA in healthy donors. Across the whole study: Among approximately 390 genotyped donors, about 80% fell in the Caucasian-associated ancestry cluster.

This clone was observed a handful of times. The antigen is not known. Primers for the PCR totalled 60 Vbeta and 13 Jbeta. Only in-frame clones appear in the TCRdb table, and some are missing; sequencing was by immunoSEQ multiplex PCR. The sample has about 200,000 clones, around 75% seen once. V gave up 5 bases and J gave up 1 base; unmatched junction bases: 10. CDR1 SEHNR and CDR2 FQNEAQ come from the germline V gene (reference sequence). The CDR3 sequence is 16 residues long. Findings and caveats of the study: Presence/absence analyses treated sequencing depth as roughly uniform across donors.

The sequencing input was PBMCs. This chain links TRBV7-9 with TRBJ1-2, with TRBD1 matching over 7 bases. The source is a woman aged 25-40 years in good health and CMV-seronegative. The CDR3, as DNA: TGTGCCAGCAGCGCGGGACAGATCATCAGTAACTATGGCTACACCTTC. Translation gives CASSAGQIISNYGYTF.